A single sample gave rise to the 8 T cell receptor beta chains below, sequenced in a study of CD8+ T cells in alopecia areata. Sequencing relied on a cDNA template that was reverse transcribed from extracted RNA. TCRdb keeps only in-frame clones here, not all; method: immunoSEQ multiplex PCR. Of approximately 59,000 clones in the sample, roughly half were seen once. The material was CD8+ T cells sorted from blood, obtained at week 0. All receptors come from a human donor with alopecia areata.

The chain has TRBV11-1 and TRBJ2-6; D gene unclear. The germline gives CDR1 SGHAT, CDR2 FQDESV (reference sequence). The length of the CDR3 is 15 residues. V lost 2 bases to trimming and J lost 2 bases, with 7 bases between them. The CDR3 nucleotides are TGTGCCAGCAGCTTACTGCGAGCTGGGGCCAACGTCCTGACTTTC. Its translation: CASSLLRAGANVLTF.

The chain is built from TRBV29-1 and TRBJ2-7; D remains ambiguous. Germline lookup yields CDR1 SQVTM and CDR2 ANQGSEA. V was cut by 7 bases and J by 0 bases, with 13 bases left in between. CDR3 size: 13 residues. The CDR3 loop reads CSGLTESSYEQYF. CDR3 sequence (DNA): TGCAGCGGTCTCACGGAGAGCTCCTACGAGCAGTACTTC.

The chain joins TRBV7-9 to TRBJ2-7; TRBD2 agrees at 9 bases. The trim removed 1 base at V and 7 bases at J, leaving 8 bases unmatched. The CDR3 totals 15 residues. Germline V gene lookup returns CDR1 SEHNR and CDR2 FQNEAQ (reference sequence). CDR3 DNA sequence: TGTGCCAGCAGCTTAGTAAATAGCGGGAGTGATGAGCAGTACTTC. Its protein product is CASSLVNSGSDEQYF.

This clone occurred a few times. The sample carries other DNA sequences with the same CDR3. The J gene is TRBJ1-1, the V gene TRBV29-1; D gene unclear. Trimming shortened V by 3 bases and J by 6 bases, and 8 bases separated the two germline ends. The germline V gene encodes CDR1 SQVTM and CDR2 ANQGSEA. The CDR3 contains 11 residues. In DNA form, the CDR3 reads TGCAGCGTTGAGGGCGGAGCTGAAGCTTTCTTT. It specifies CSVEGGAEAFF. The variable domain in full, completed from reference TRBV29-1 and TRBJ1-1, reads SAVISQKPSRDICQRGTSLTIQCQVDSQVTMMFWYRQQPGQSLTLIATANQGSEATYESGFVIDKFPISRPNLTFSTLTVSNMSPEDSSIYLCSVEGGAEAFFGQGTRLTVV.

The CDR3 DNA sequence: TGTGCCAGCAGTTTACCACTAAACCAAGAGACCCAGTACTTC. Protein: CASSLPLNQETQYF. The chain couples TRBV28 to TRBJ2-5; D is uncertain. Germline V gives CDR1 MDHEN, CDR2 SYDVKM. Trimming cost V 2 bases and J 0 bases, with 7 bases left between them. CDR3 length equals 14 residues.

The V gene is TRBV9, the J gene TRBJ2-5; the D is unclear. Germline V lookup: CDR1 SGDLS, CDR2 YYNGEE. This CDR3 has 14 residues. V was clipped by 0 bases and J by 5 bases, with 11 bases between them. The CDR3, as DNA: TGTGCCAGCAGCGTAGATTTGTTCCTGGAGACCCAGTACTTC. Amino acids: CASSVDLFLETQYF.

V and J are TRBV16 and TRBJ2-7, with 9 positions matching TRBD2. Germline-derived CDR1 and CDR2 are KGHSY and FQNENV. Germline trimming cut 2 bases from V and 5 bases from J; bases unmatched to any gene: 1. The CDR3 has 13 amino acids. This CDR3 is CASSQGTSNEQYF. In DNA, the CDR3 is TGTGCCAGCAGCCAAGGGACTAGCAACGAGCAGTACTTC.

This clone was counted a few times. The chain has TRBV29-1 and TRBJ2-3; 8 bases align to TRBD2. V was pared by 7 bases and J by 3 bases, with 6 bases of the junction left unmatched. Per the germline V gene, CDR1 is SQVTM and CDR2 is ANQGSEA. This CDR3 is built from 13 residues. The chain's CDR3 is CSASGSGTDTQYF. CDR3 nucleotides: TGCAGCGCCAGCGGGAGCGGGACAGATACGCAGTATTTT.